This T cell receptor (beta chain) was captured in a study of Graves' ophthalmopathy and Graves' hyperthyroidism. Study outcomes and limitations: Ophthalmopathy cases were distinguished from stable hyperthyroidism by a 13-signature model, reaching 85% to 90% sensitivity and around 80% specificity.

With regard to this clonotype: As yet, its antigen is unknown.

Trimming shortened V by 4 bases and J by 7 bases, and 13 bases separated the two germline ends. The CDR3 contains 13 residues. The study excluded patients with other autoimmune diseases, uncontrolled infections, pregnancy or lactation. Investigators amplified TCR beta CDR3 regions from RNA transcripts. Following a first-round RT-PCR that used HTBI primers, a second-round multiplex PCR was carried out. MiXCR, run by TCRdb on the multiplex PCR reads, gives a single entry per CDR3 protein. The table lists 170,000 or so distinct CDR3 sequences, roughly two fifths of them singletons. Sequencing was performed on peripheral blood. The rearrangement uses TRBV12-3 or TRBV12-4 and TRBJ1-2; no clear D. The receptor was derived from a man aged 25 to 40 with Graves' ophthalmopathy. CDR3: CASSSGDSFGYTF. The CDR3 DNA is TGTGCCAGCAGTTCCGGGGATAGTTTTGGCTACACCTTC.